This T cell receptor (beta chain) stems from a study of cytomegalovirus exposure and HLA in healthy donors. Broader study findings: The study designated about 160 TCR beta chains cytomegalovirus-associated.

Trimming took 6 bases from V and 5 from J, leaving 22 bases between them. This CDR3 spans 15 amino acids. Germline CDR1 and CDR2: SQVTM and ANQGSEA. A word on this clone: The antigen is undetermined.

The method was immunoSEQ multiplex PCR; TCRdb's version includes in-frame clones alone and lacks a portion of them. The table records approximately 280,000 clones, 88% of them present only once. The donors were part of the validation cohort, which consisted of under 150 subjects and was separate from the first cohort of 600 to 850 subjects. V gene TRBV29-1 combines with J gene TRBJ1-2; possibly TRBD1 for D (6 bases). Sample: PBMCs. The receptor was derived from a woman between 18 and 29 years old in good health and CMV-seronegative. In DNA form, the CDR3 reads TGCAGCGTGGAGGTGGTGGCCAGGGGTAGATATGGCTACACCTTC. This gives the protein CSVEVVARGRYGYTF.